These 9 T cell receptor beta chains were sequenced from one sample in a study of regulatory T cells in long-lasting Graves disease. The time point here: newly diagnosed GD, antithyroid drugs for less than 3 months. With RNA extracted from PBMCs as input, the TCR library was made. Researchers made TCR beta libraries by using iRepertoire HTBI primers and running Arm-PCR on CDR3 regions. Each CDR3 protein gets one entry after TCRdb re-called the multiplex PCR reads with MiXCR. Of 450,000 to 600,000 distinct CDR3 sequences listed, roughly 15% are singletons. The same sample was also used in a study of T cells in Graves' hyperthyroidism and ophthalmopathy.

The sample consisted of peripheral blood mononuclear cells (PBMCs), taken at new diagnosis, from a patient treated with antithyroid drugs. The receptor set was obtained from a middle-aged man with Graves disease.

This clonotype was seen many times. CDR3 in amino acids: CASSLGFKVNNEQFF. CDR3 sequence (DNA): TGTGCCAGCAGCTTGGGGTTCAAAGTTAACAATGAGCAGTTCTTC. The J gene is TRBJ2-1, the V gene TRBV5-4; D call uncertain. Deletions cut 0 bases from V and 5 bases from J, with 12 bases between. Germline values: CDR1 SGHNT, CDR2 YYREEE (reference sequence). The CDR3 is made up of 15 amino acids.

This clonotype was counted ten times or more. V is TRBV29-1 and J is TRBJ2-5; TRBD2 aligns across 13 bases. CDR3 size: 14 residues. V lost 8 bases to trimming and J lost 3 bases; unmatched junction nucleotides: 6. Germline CDR1 SQVTM, CDR2 ANQGSEA. The CDR3 coding sequence is TGCAGCCTTCGGGGACTAGCGGGAAAAGAGACCCAGTACTTC. Translation: CSLRGLAGKETQYF.

Only a few counts were recorded for this clonotype. V gene TRBV5-1 combines with J gene TRBJ2-7; D gene uncertain. CDR1 SGHRS and CDR2 YFSETQ come from the germline V gene. With 2 bases removed from V and 7 bases from J, the gap between germline ends came to 16 bases. The CDR3 loop spans 14 amino acids. This CDR3 is CASSFGQALEEQYF. CDR3 bases: TGCGCCAGCAGCTTCGGGCAGGCCCTTGAGGAGCAGTACTTC. The whole variable domain, filled in from reference TRBV5-1 and TRBJ2-7, reads KAGVTQTPRYLIKTRGQQVTLSCSPISGHRSVSWYQQTPGQGLQFLFEYFSETQRNKGNFPGRFSGRQFSNSRSEMNVSTLELGDSALYLCASSFGQALEEQYFGPGTRLTVT.

This clonotype was counted ten times or more. The rearrangement links TRBV30 to TRBJ2-7, with D possibly being TRBD2 (5 bases). The germline V gene encodes CDR1 GTSNPN and CDR2 SVGIG (reference sequence). CDR3 length equals 13 residues. V gave up 4 bases and J gave up 1 base, with 11 bases separating them. CDR3 amino acids: CAWTLRGSYEQYF. The CDR3 DNA reads TGTGCCTGGACGCTACGCGGGTCCTACGAGCAGTACTTC.

This clonotype was found many times. The chain links TRBV20-1 to TRBJ1-5; D is unclear. Between the trimmed V and J ends, which lost 3 bases and 3 bases, there was a span of 12 bases. CDR1 DFQATT and CDR2 SNEGSKA come from the germline V gene (reference sequence). The CDR3 contains 14 residues. The DNA of the CDR3 is TGCAGTGCTAGTGGGGTTGGGAACAATCAGCCCCAGCATTTT. Translating gives CSASGVGNNQPQHF.

This clonotype was detected ten times or more. This rearrangement joins TRBV5-6 to TRBJ1-1, with TRBD1 matching 8 bases. The CDR3 loop spans 16 amino acids. The germline V gene has CDR1 SGHDT and CDR2 YYEEEE. The V segment lost 2 bases and the J segment 5 bases; nucleotides outside the gene matches: 11. As DNA, the CDR3 is TGTGCCAGCAGCTTACCACAGGGGGTAGGTTTGACTGAAGCTTTCTTT. The encoded protein is CASSLPQGVGLTEAFF.

The chain employs TRBV15 and TRBJ2-1; 8 positions agree with TRBD1. The junction had 4 bases not matched to a gene; V was cut back by 3 bases and J by 0 bases. Per the germline V gene, CDR1 is LNHNV and CDR2 is YYDKDF (reference sequence). This CDR3 is 16 amino acids long. CDR3 in DNA: TGTGCCACCAGCAGTGGACAGGGCAGCTCCTACAATGAGCAGTTCTTC. As protein: CATSSGQGSSYNEQFF.

This chain uses TRBV27 with TRBJ2-5; no reliable D call. V was trimmed by 4 bases and J by 4 bases, leaving 10 bases between them. Per germline, CDR1 MNHEY and CDR2 SMNVEV (reference sequence). The CDR3 runs 13 residues. The CDR3 spells CASSSRRSETQYF. CDR3 sequence (DNA): TGTGCCAGCAGTTCCCGACGGTCAGAGACCCAGTACTTC.

This clonotype was seen a few times. An end of the junction does not agree with germline; a read error may underlie this. The rearrangement joins TRBV5-1 to TRBJ2-2; a weak D match, TRBD2 (6 bases). The CDR3 has 14 residues. Germline V gene lookup returns CDR1 SGHRS and CDR2 YFSETQ. The CDR3 DNA is TGTGCCAGCACTAGGGGACTTAACACCGGGGAGCTGTTTTTT. This codes for CASTRGLNTGELFF. The variable domain in full, completed from reference TRBV5-1 and TRBJ2-2, reads KAGVTQTPRYLIKTRGQQVTLSCSPISGHRSVSWYQQTPGQGLQFLFEYFSETQRNKGNFPGRFSGRQFSNSRSEMNVSTLELGDSALYLCASTRGLNTGELFFGEGSRLTVL.